The present T cell receptor beta chain was sequenced within a study of liver allograft versus peripheral blood T cells. About the study: Repertoires of T cell receptors in transplanted livers were compared with recipients' peripheral blood repertoires. Findings of the study overall: Liver allograft repertoires of T cell receptors reportedly diverged from peripheral blood repertoires.

The CDR3 is 14 residues long. The V and J ends lost 3 bases and 6 bases respectively, with 16 bases between them. Germline V gives CDR1 DFQATT, CDR2 SNEGSKA (reference sequence). Each CDR3 protein gets one entry after TCRdb re-called the reads with MiXCR. The table lists about 9,200 distinct CDR3 sequences, 20% of them singletons. This clonotype has just a few counts. Antigen specificity is unknown. This receptor was identified in a human patient who had a liver transplant. The graft donor may be the source of some T cells. V is TRBV20-1 and J is TRBJ2-3, with D maybe TRBD2 (6 bases). The CDR3 DNA is TGCAGTGCTAGTGGAAGACTAGTGTCCGATACGCAGTATTTT. Protein sequence: CSASGRLVSDTQYF.